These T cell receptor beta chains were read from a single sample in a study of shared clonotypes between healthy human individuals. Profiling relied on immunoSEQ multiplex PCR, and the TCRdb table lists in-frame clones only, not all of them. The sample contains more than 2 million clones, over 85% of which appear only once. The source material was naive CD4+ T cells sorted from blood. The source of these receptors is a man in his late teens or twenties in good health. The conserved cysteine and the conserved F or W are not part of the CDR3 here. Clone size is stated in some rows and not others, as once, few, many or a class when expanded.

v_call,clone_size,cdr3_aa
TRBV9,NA,ASSSGGSNTGELF
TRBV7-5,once,ARSLDGSGRADVCEQY
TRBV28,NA,ASSGFGTSGTNEQF
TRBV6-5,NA,ASSYGTGNQPQH
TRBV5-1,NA,ASSSDGHFTDTQY
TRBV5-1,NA,ASSPIPGQRTYEQY
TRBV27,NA,ASSREIARDTQY
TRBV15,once,ATSRDRSGELF
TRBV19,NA,ASGTGDTDTQY
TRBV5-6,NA,ASSLYKQPTAGELF
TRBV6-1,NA,ASSETGTETSPLH
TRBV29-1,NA,EIPSGRRLF
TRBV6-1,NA,ASSRSAGDQPQH
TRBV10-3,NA,AISVAGKNNEQF
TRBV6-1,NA,ASRQGAKNIQY
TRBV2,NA,ASRPTSGGGHEQF
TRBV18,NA,ASSPPNSGGEQY
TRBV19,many,GTSGGITDTQY
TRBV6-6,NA,ASSYRPGRNTEAF
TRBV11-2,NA,ASSLGSGNTIY
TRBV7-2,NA,ASSFDTDTQY
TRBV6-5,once,ASRTEGAGTEAF
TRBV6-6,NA,ASIGGSSPLH
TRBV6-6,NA,ASSSDRGGTEAF
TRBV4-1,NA,ASSPSSVFGYEQY
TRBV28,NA,ASTFSVTSAYEQY
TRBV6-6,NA,ASSLNSGGPNNEQF
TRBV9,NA,ASSVLEGNSGNTIY
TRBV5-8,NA,ASSSGQGARERY
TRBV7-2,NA,ASSGRTGTVNEQF
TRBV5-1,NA,ASSLDRQNTGELF